The sequence of this T cell receptor beta chain was determined in a study of OX40 agonist ivuxolimab in advanced cancers. Background on the whole study: Ivuxolimab was an agonistic, fully human IgG2 monoclonal antibody directed against OX40 (CD134), a costimulatory receptor. Intravenous ivuxolimab was administered to patients every 2 weeks at six dose levels: 0.01, 0.1, 0.3, 1.5, 3 and 10 mg/kg. Among the roughly 50 dose-escalation patients, about 19 had hepatocellular carcinoma, some 15 melanoma, 9 renal cell carcinoma and 9 head and neck cancer. In the dose-escalation cohort, 82.7% of patients were male, and the mean age was around 60 years, with a range of roughly 23 to 85. Patients were allowed to have had prior anti-PD-1, anti-PD-L1 or anti-CTLA-4 therapy, and around 37% of the dose-escalation patients had previously received checkpoint inhibitors. Partial responses were achieved by three dose-escalation patients, of whom one had hepatocellular carcinoma and two had cutaneous melanoma. The point of sequencing TCRbeta in the periphery was to test whether ivuxolimab changed TCR sequence diversity and drove clonal T-cell expansion. The paper covers the monotherapy dose-escalation part of the phase I ivuxolimab trial, which included N of about 56 patients. Study-wide conclusions, independent of this receptor: Partial responders in the 0.1-3.0 mg/kg groups had among the lowest normalized peripheral clonal expansion, especially among CD8+ T cells. After ivuxolimab, expanded clones were on average more numerous among CD8+ T cells than among CD4+ T cells. Which antigens the clonally expanded peripheral T cells were specific for was not determined. At doses from 0.1 to 3.0 mg/kg, clonal expansion was seen in both CD4+ and CD8+ blood T cells between baseline and week 6. Low levels of normalized T-cell clonal expansion were also seen in some patients who did not respond.

Patients with a history of autoimmune disease or receiving systemic immunosuppression were excluded from the trial. Peripheral blood for TCR sequencing was drawn from every dose cohort at baseline, at cycle 4 day 1 and at cycle 7 day 1. Samples were obtained from an open-label, multicenter, first-in-human phase I dose-escalation trial of ivuxolimab. Adults with locally advanced or metastatic melanoma, renal cell carcinoma, hepatocellular carcinoma or head and neck squamous cell carcinoma were enrolled in the trial. CD4+ and CD8+ T cells were sorted separately from peripheral blood before TCR sequencing. In the case of this clone: Which antigen it targets is not known. No base quality values were provided; no much bigger clone lies one nucleotide off.

CDR1 LNHNV and CDR2 YYDKDF are derived from the germline V gene (reference sequence). The trim is 1 base for V and 5 bases for J, with a gap of 15 bases between the germline ends. The CDR3 covers 15 residues, taking in both the cysteine and the phenylalanine. Only CDR3 DNA remains: 45 bases, in frame from the first base. To sequence the TCRbeta CDR3 region, genomic DNA was isolated from the sorted cells. TCRbeta CDR3 regions were sequenced using the immunoSEQ Assay. Imported from immuneACCESS, the table was reduced by TCRdb to in-frame sequences with V and J called. These copies leave out some clones; in studies compared against another copy, an unresolved V gene accounts for under half, and the cause of the remainder is not known. For this sample the table gives some 70,000 clones, of which roughly four fifths were detected only once. About 1.5% of the sample is taken by the ten largest.

The TCR comes from an adult with an advanced solid tumor such as melanoma, head and neck, liver or kidney cancer. The source was CD4+ or CD8+ T cells sorted from blood, collected in a trial of the OX40 agonist ivuxolimab. This chain is built from TRBV15 and TRBJ2-7, with no confidently assigned D gene. This receptor has the CDR3 CATSRVGGLVHEQYF. The bases are TGTGCCACCAGCAGAGTAGGTGGTTTGGTCCACGAGCAGTACTTC.